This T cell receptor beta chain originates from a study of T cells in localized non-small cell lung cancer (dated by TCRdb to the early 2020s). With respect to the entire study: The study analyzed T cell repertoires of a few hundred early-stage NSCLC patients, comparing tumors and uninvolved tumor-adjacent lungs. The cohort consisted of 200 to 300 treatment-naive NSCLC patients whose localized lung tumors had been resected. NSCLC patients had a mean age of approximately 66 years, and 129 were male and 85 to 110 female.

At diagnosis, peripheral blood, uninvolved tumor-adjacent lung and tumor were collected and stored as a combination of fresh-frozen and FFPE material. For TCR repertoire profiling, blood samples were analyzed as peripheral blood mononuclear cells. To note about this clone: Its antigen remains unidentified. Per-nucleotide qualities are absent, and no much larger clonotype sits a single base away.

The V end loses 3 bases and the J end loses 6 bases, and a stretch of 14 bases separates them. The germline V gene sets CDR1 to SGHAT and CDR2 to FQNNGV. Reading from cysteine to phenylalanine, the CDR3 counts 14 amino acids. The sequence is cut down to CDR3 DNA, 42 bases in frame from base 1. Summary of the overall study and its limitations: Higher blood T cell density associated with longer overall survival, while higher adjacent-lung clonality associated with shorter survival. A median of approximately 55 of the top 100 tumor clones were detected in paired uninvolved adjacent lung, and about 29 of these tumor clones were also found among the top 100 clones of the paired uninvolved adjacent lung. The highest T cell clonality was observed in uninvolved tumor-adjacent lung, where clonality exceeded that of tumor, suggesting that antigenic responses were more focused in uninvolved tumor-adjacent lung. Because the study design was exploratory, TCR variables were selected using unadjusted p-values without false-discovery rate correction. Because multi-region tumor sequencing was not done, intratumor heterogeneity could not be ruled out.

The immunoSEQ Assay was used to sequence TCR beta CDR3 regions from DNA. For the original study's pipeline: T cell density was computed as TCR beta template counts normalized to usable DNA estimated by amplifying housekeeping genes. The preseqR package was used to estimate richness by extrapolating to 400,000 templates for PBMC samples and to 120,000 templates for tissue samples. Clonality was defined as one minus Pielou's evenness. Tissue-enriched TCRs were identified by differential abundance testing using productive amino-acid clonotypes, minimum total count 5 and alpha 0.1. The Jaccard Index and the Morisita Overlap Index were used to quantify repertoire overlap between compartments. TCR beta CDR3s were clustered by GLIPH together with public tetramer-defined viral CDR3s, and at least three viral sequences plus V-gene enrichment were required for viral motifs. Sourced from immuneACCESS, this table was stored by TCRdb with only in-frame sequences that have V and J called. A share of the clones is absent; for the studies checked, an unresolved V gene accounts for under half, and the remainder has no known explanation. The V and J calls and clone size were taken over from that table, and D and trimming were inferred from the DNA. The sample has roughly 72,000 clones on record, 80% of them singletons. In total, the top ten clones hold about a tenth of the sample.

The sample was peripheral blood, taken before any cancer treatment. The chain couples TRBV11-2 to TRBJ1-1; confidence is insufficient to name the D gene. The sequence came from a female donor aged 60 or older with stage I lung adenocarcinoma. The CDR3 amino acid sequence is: CASSFSSMPSEAFF. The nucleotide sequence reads TGTGCCAGCAGCTTTAGTAGCATGCCCTCTGAAGCTTTCTTT.